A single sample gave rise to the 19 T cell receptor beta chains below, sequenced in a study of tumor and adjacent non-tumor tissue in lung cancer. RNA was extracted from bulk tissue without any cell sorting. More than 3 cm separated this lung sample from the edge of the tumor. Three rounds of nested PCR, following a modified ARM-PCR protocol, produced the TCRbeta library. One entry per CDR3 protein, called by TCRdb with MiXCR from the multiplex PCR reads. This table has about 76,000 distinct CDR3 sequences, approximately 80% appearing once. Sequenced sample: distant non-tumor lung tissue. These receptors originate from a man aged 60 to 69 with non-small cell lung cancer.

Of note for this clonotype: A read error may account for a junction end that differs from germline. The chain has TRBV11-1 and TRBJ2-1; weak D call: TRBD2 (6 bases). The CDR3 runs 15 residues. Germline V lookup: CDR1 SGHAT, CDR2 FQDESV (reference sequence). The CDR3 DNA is TGTGCCAGCAGCTTAGACGCGGGGACCTACAATGAGCAATTCTTC. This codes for CASSLDAGTYNEQFF.

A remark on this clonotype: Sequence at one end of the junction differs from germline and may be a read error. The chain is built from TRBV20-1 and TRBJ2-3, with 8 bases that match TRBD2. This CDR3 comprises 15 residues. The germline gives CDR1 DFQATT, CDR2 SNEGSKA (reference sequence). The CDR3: CSARDYERERDTQYF. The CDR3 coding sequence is TGCAGTGCTAGAGATTACGAGCGGGAGCGGGATACACAGTATTTT.

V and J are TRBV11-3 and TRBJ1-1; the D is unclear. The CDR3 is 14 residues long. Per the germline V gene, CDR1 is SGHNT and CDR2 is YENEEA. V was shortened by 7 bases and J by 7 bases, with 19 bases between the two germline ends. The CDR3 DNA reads TGTGCCAGCATCTCGTACGGACGGCAGAGTGAAGCTTTCTTT. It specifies CASISYGRQSEAFF. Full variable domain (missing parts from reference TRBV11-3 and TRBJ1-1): EAGVVQSPRYKIIEKKQPVAFWCNPISGHNTLYWYLQNLGQGPELLIRYENEEAVDDSQLPKDRFSAERLKGVDSTLKIQPAELGDSAVYLCASISYGRQSEAFFGQGTRLTVV.

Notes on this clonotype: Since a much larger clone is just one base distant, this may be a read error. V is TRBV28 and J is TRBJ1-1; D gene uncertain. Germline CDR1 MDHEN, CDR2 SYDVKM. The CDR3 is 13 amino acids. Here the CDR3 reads CASSLVLNTKAFF. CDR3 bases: TGTGCCAGCAGTTTGGTCCTGAACACTAAAGCTTTCTTT. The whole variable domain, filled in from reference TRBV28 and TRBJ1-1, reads DVKVTQSSRYLVKRTGEKVFLECVQDMDHENMFWYRQDPGLGLRLIYFSYDVKMKEKGDIPEGYSVSREKKERFSLILESASTNQTSMYLCASSLVLNTKAFFGQGTRLTVV.

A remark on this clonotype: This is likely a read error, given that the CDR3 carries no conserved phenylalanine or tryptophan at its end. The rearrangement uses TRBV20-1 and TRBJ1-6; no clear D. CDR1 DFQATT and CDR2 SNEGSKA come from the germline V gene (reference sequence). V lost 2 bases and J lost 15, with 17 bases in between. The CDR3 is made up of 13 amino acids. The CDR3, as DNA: TGCAGTGCTAGATATTCTTACGAGAACCACCTCCACTTA. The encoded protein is CSARYSYENHLHL.

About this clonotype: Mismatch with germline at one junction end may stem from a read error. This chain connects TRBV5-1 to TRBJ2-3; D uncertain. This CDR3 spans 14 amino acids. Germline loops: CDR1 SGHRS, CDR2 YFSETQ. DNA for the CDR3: TGCGCCAGCAGGTTGGCCTTGGCAACAAATACGCAGTATTTT. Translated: CASRLALATNTQYF.

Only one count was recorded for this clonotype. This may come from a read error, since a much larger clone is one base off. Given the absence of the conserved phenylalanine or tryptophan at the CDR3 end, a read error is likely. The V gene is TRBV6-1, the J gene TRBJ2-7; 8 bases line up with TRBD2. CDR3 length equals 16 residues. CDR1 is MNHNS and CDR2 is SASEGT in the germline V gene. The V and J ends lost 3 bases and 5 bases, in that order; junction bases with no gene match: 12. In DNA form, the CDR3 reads TGTGCCAGCAGTGAGGGGAGCGGGAGTAACTACCACGAGCAGTACCTC. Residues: CASSEGSGSNYHEQYL.

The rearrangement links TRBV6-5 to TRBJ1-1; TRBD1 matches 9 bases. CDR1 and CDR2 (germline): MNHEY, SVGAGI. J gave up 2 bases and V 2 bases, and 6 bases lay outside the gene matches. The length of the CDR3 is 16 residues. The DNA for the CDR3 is TGTGCCAGCAGTTACATGGGGACAGGGCGTAACACTGAAGCTTTCTTT. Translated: CASSYMGTGRNTEAFF.

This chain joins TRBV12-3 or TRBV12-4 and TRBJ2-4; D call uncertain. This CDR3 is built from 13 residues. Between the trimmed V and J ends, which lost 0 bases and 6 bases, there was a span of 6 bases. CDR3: CASSLARPNIQYF. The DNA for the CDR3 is TGTGCCAGCAGTTTAGCGCGGCCAAACATTCAGTACTTC.

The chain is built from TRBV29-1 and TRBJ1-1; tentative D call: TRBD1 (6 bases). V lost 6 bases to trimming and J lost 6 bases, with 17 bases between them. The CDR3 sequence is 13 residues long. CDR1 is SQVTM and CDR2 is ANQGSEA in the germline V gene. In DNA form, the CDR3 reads TGCAGCGTCGTCGGGAGGGGGGGCTCTGAAGCTTTCTTT. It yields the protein CSVVGRGGSEAFF. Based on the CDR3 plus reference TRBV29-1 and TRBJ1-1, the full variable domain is SAVISQKPSRDICQRGTSLTIQCQVDSQVTMMFWYRQQPGQSLTLIATANQGSEATYESGFVIDKFPISRPNLTFSTLTVSNMSPEDSSIYLCSVVGRGGSEAFFGQGTRLTVV.

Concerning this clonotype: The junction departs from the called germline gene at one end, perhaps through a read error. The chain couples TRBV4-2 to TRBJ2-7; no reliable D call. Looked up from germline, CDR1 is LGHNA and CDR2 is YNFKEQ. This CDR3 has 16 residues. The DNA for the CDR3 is TGTGCCAGCAGGCAAGATAGAGGCTTCCCCCCCCACAAGCAGTATTTC. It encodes CASRQDRGFPPHKQYF.

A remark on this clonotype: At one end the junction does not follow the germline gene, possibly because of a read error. CDR3 in DNA: TGCGCCAGCAGTGAGTCGTCCTGGTTCTATTATTCACCCCTCCACTTT. This codes for CASSESSWFYYSPLHF. V usage is TRBV10-2 and J usage is TRBJ1-6; D not resolved. The CDR3 has 16 residues. Germline V lookup: CDR1 WSHSY, CDR2 SAAADI.

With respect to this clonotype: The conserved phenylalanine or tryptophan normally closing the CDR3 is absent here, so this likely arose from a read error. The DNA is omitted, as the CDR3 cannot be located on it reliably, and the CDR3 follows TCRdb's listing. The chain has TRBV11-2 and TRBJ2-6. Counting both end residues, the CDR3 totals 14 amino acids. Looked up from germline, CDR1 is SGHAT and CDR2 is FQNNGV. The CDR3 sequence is CATSPISGTNVLTL.

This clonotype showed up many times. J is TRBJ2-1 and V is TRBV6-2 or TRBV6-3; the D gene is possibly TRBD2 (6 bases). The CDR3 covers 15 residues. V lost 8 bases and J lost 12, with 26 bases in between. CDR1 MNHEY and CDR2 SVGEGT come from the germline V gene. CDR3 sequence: CASHSAGTRRTGQFF. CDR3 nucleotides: TGTGCCAGCCACTCTGCCGGGACTCGTCGGACGGGGCAGTTCTTC.

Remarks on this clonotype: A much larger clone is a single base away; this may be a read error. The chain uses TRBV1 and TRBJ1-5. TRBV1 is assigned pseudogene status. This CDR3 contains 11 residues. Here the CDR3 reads CTSNLHQPQHF. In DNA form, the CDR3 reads TGCACCAGCAACCTACATCAGCCCCAGCATTTT.

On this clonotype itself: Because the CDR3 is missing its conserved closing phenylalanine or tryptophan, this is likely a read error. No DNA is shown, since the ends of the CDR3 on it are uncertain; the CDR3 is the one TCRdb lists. The CDR3: CSAGGGGTGGIVANQPQHV. V usage is TRBV20-1 and J usage is TRBJ1-5; the table gives TRBD1 as D, unverified against the DNA. The CDR3 region is 19 residues in length, termini included. Germline V lookup: CDR1 DFQATT, CDR2 SNEGSKA (reference sequence).

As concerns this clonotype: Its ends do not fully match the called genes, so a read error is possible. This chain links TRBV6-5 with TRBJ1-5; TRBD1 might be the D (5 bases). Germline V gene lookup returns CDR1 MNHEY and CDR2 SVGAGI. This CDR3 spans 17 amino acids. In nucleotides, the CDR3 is TGTGCCAGCAGTTACTCTTGGAGCATAAGGGGTAATCAGCACCAGCATTTT. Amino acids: CASSYSWSIRGNQHQHF.

CDR3 amino acids: CASSISGGNYNEQFF. CDR3 DNA sequence: TGTGCCAGCAGCATTAGTGGGGGGAACTACAATGAGCAGTTCTTC. The V call is TRBV12-3 or TRBV12-4, the J call TRBJ2-1; tentatively, D is TRBD2 (6 bases). This CDR3 contains 15 residues. Deletions cut 6 bases from V and 3 bases from J, with 15 bases between.

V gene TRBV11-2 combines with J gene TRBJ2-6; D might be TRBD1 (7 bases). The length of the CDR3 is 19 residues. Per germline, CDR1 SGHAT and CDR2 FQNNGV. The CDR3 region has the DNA TGTGTCAGGAGCTTAGTTCCAAAGGACAGGCCCTCTGGGACTAACGTCCTGACTTTC. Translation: CVRSLVPKDRPSGTNVLTF.